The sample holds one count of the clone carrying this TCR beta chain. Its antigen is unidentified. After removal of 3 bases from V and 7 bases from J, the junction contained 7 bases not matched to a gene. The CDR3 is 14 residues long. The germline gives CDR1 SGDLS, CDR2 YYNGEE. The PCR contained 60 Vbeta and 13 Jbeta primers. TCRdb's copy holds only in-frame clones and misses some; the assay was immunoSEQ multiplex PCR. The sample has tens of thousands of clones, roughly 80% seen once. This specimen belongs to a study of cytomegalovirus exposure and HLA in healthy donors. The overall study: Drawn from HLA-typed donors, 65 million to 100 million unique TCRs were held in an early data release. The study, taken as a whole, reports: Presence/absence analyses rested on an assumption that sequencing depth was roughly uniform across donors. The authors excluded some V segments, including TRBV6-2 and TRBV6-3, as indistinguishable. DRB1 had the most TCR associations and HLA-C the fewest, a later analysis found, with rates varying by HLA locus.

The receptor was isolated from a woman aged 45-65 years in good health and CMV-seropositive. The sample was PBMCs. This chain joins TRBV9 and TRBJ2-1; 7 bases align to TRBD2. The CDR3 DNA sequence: TGTGCCAGCAGCGCCGGGGGGAGGGGAAATGAGCAGTTCTTC. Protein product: CASSAGGRGNEQFF.